A single sample gave rise to the 22 T cell receptor beta chains below, sequenced in a study of T cells in Graves' hyperthyroidism and ophthalmopathy. Amplification of TCR beta CDR3 regions used RNA as the template. The HTBI set primed first-round TCR CDR3 RT-PCR. TCRdb independently ran MiXCR on the multiplex PCR reads; one entry per CDR3 protein. Of about 700,000 distinct CDR3 sequences listed, 45% were seen once; the top ten hold about 7.7%. Sample: peripheral blood or thyroid tissue (not recorded which). All receptors come from an adult man with Graves' disease, either hyperthyroidism or ophthalmopathy (not recorded which).

This clonotype has only a few counts. The chain recombines TRBV6-1 with TRBJ1-6; D may be TRBD1 (5 bases). The V gene lost 5 bases and the J gene lost 4 bases, with 21 bases spanning the gap. Germline V lookup: CDR1 MNHNS, CDR2 SASEGT. The CDR3 runs to 18 residues. CDR3 nucleotides: TGTGCCAGCAGTAGGGGTGTTCGTGGCCGCGGATATAATTCACCCCTCCACTTT. This translates into CASSRGVRGRGYNSPLHF.

The rearrangement joins TRBV7-9 to TRBJ2-2, with D possibly matching TRBD2 (6 bases). The V gene's germline CDR1 is SEHNR and CDR2 FQNEAQ (reference sequence). V was trimmed by 6 bases and J by 7 bases, leaving 9 bases between them. CDR3 length: 12 residues. The chain's CDR3 is CASSGGGGELFF. Here the CDR3 DNA reads TGTGCCAGCAGTGGGGGAGGCGGGGAGCTGTTTTTT. Combining the CDR3 with reference TRBV7-9 and TRBJ2-2 gives the whole variable domain DTGVSQNPRHKITKRGQNVTFRCDPISEHNRLYWYRQTLGQGPEFLTYFQNEAQLEKSRLLSDRFSAERPKGSFSTLEIQRTEQGDSAMYLCASSGGGGELFFGEGSRLTVL.

V is TRBV29-1 and J is TRBJ2-7; the D call may be TRBD1 or TRBD2 (7 bases each). Germline V CDR1 and CDR2: SQVTM, ANQGSEA. V lost 0 bases and J lost 1, with 25 bases in between. CDR3 length: 19 residues. CDR3 residues: CSVEDREGGGGGGSYEQYF. The DNA of the CDR3 is TGCAGCGTTGAAGATAGGGAGGGAGGAGGGGGCGGGGGTTCCTACGAGCAGTACTTC.

Remarks on this clonotype: This may stem from a read error, because a much larger clone lies one nucleotide away. Since no conserved phenylalanine or tryptophan closes the CDR3, a read error is the likely cause. The chain recombines TRBV2 with TRBJ1-1; a weak D match, TRBD1 (5 bases). The CDR3 is 13 residues long. The V gene lost 7 bases and the J gene lost 1 base, with 10 bases spanning the gap. Per germline, CDR1 SNHLY and CDR2 FYNNEI. The CDR3 is CASKQGQNTEAFL. The CDR3 DNA reads as TGTGCCAGCAAGCAAGGACAGAACACTGAAGCTTTCCTT.

V and J are TRBV2 and TRBJ2-6; TRBD2 agrees at 12 bases. V lost 6 bases and J lost 2; bases outside the gene matches: 11. CDR1 and CDR2 (germline): SNHLY, FYNNEI. The CDR3 covers 19 residues. CDR3 region: CASSLLGLAGRPGANVLTF. CDR3 DNA sequence: TGTGCCAGCAGCTTGCTCGGACTAGCGGGACGCCCTGGGGCCAACGTCCTGACTTTC. Full variable domain (rest looked up from reference TRBV2 and TRBJ2-6): EPEVTQTPSHQVTQMGQEVILRCVPISNHLYFYWYRQILGQKVEFLVSFYNNEISEKSEIFDDQFSVERPDGSNFTLKIRSTKLEDSAMYFCASSLLGLAGRPGANVLTFGAGSRLTVL.

This clonotype was found a few times. The rearrangement links TRBV7-2 to TRBJ2-7; 9 nucleotides agree with TRBD1. The CDR3 consists of 15 residues. Trimming cost V 1 base and J 3 bases; bases outside gene matches: 4. CDR1 and CDR2 (germline): SGHTA, FQGNSA. Written as DNA, the CDR3 is TGTGCCAGCAGCTTAGTATTGGGACAGGGCTACGAGCAGTACTTC. Protein sequence: CASSLVLGQGYEQYF.

This clonotype was detected many times. The rearrangement links TRBV12-3 or TRBV12-4 to TRBJ1-5; the match to TRBD1 covers 11 bases. Trimming at V came to 5 bases and at J to 6 bases, leaving 3 bases not matched to a gene. The CDR3 sequence is 14 residues long. CDR3 protein: CASSRTGGGQPQHF. Here the CDR3 DNA reads TGTGCCAGCAGTAGGACAGGGGGCGGTCAGCCCCAGCATTTT.

V gene TRBV2 combines with J gene TRBJ1-2; D gene ambiguous. The CDR3 extends over 11 amino acids. Trimming removed 6 bases at V and 9 bases at J, with 11 bases between. Germline V CDR1 and CDR2: SNHLY, FYNNEI. For the CDR3, the DNA is TGTGCCAGCAGAGATGGGGTTCGCTACACCTTC. Translating gives CASRDGVRYTF.

The chain is built from TRBV4-2 and TRBJ2-7, with 9 bases fitting TRBD1. The CDR3 length is 14 residues. The germline V gene has CDR1 LGHNA and CDR2 YNFKEQ. Trimming took 8 bases from V and 3 from J; bases not matched to a gene: 8. In nucleotides, the CDR3 is TGTGCCAGCGGCCGCGACAGGGGGGACTACGAGCAGTACTTC. Translated, it gives CASGRDRGDYEQYF.

V is TRBV7-9 and J is TRBJ1-1; D is unresolved. CDR1 and CDR2 from the germline V gene are SEHNR and FQNEAQ (reference sequence). Trimming shortened V by 2 bases and J by 4 bases, and 14 bases separated the two germline ends. The CDR3 runs 15 residues. CDR3 region: CASSLSPEASTEAFF. In nucleotides, the CDR3 is TGTGCCAGCAGCTTATCTCCGGAGGCGAGCACTGAAGCTTTCTTT. The full variable domain, its missing parts supplied by reference TRBV7-9 and TRBJ1-1, is DTGVSQNPRHKITKRGQNVTFRCDPISEHNRLYWYRQTLGQGPEFLTYFQNEAQLEKSRLLSDRFSAERPKGSFSTLEIQRTEQGDSAMYLCASSLSPEASTEAFFGQGTRLTVV.

This clonotype was counted between two and nine times. This rearrangement joins TRBV20-1 to TRBJ2-7; 7 nucleotides line up with TRBD1. V lost 6 bases and J lost 6; bases outside the gene matches: 11. Germline CDR1 reads DFQATT; CDR2 reads SNEGSKA (reference sequence). CDR3 size: 13 residues. CDR3 residues: CSAGQVYNGEQYF. Here the CDR3 DNA reads TGCAGTGCAGGACAGGTCTATAACGGCGAGCAGTACTTC.

This clonotype was seen a few times. The chain couples TRBV20-1 to TRBJ2-5, with D possibly TRBD2 on 7 matching bases. CDR1 and CDR2 from the germline V gene are DFQATT and SNEGSKA (reference sequence). Trimming removed 2 bases from V and 1 base from J, with 14 bases in between. The CDR3 has 15 amino acids. The CDR3 here is CSARSLGGAQETQYF. CDR3 nucleotides: TGCAGTGCTAGATCCCTTGGGGGGGCCCAAGAGACCCAGTACTTC.

A remark on this clonotype: The germline gene is not matched at one end of the junction; a read error may be the cause. The chain carries TRBV10-3 and TRBJ1-2; 8 nucleotides line up with TRBD1. The CDR3 is 13 amino acids. The germline gives CDR1 ENHRY, CDR2 SYGVKD. The CDR3 nucleotides read TGTGCCAGCAGTTACAGGGGGAGGGAAGAACGCACCTTC. The encoded protein is CASSYRGREERTF.

This clonotype appeared a single time. The chain is built from TRBV2 and TRBJ2-2; D remains unclear. V lost 8 bases and J 3 bases, leaving 7 bases between the germline ends. The CDR3 consists of 12 residues. The germline CDR1 and CDR2 sequences are SNHLY and FYNNEI. CDR3: CASPRDTGELFF. CDR3 in DNA: TGTGCCAGCCCAAGAGACACCGGGGAGCTGTTTTTT.

Comment on this clonotype: Relative to the germline gene, one junction end is altered; a read error may explain this. The chain is built from TRBV7-9 and TRBJ2-2; D possibly corresponds to TRBD2 (5 bases). The CDR3 is made up of 14 amino acids. Germline V gene sequence: CDR1 SEHNR, CDR2 FQNEAQ (reference sequence). The CDR3 here is CASSSNSNTGELSW. The CDR3, as DNA: TGTGCCAGCAGCTCAAATTCGAACACCGGGGAGCTGTCTTGG.

The rearrangement joins TRBV2 to TRBJ1-2; possibly TRBD1 for D (6 bases). Germline CDR1 SNHLY, CDR2 FYNNEI. This CDR3 region has 15 residues. Trimming shortened V by 5 bases and J by 4 bases, and 17 bases separated the two germline ends. The DNA of the CDR3 is TGTGCCAGCAGTTTTAGGGGGAAAAGTGTCTATGGCTACACCTTC. Protein: CASSFRGKSVYGYTF. Supplemented by reference TRBV2 and TRBJ1-2, the full variable domain reads EPEVTQTPSHQVTQMGQEVILRCVPISNHLYFYWYRQILGQKVEFLVSFYNNEISEKSEIFDDQFSVERPDGSNFTLKIRSTKLEDSAMYFCASSFRGKSVYGYTFGSGTRLTVV.

The rearrangement links TRBV12-3 or TRBV12-4 to TRBJ2-5; TRBD2 is a possible D gene (5 bases). V lost 0 bases to trimming and J lost 5 bases, with 10 bases between them. CDR3 length: 14 amino acids. CDR3 loop: CASSLAGDSETQYF. CDR3 in DNA: TGTGCCAGCAGTTTAGCGGGAGATTCGGAGACCCAGTACTTC.

In this sample, this clonotype turned up many times. V usage is TRBV2 and J usage is TRBJ1-3; tentatively, D is TRBD1 (5 bases). This CDR3 is 13 amino acids long. Trimming pared 7 bases from V and 0 bases from J, leaving 7 bases between. Germline V CDR1 and CDR2: SNHLY, FYNNEI. The CDR3 DNA reads TGTGCCAGCAAGGACAACTCTGGAAACACCATATATTTT. As protein: CASKDNSGNTIYF.

The J gene is TRBJ1-1, the V gene TRBV20-1; no definite D call. The length of the CDR3 is 13 residues. The germline V gene encodes CDR1 DFQATT and CDR2 SNEGSKA (reference sequence). Trimming stripped 5 bases from V and 0 bases from J, with 10 bases between. CDR3 DNA sequence: TGCAGTGCTCAGTTCCGGATGAACACTGAAGCTTTCTTT. This gives the protein CSAQFRMNTEAFF.

V is TRBV5-1 and J is TRBJ1-3; the D gene is possibly TRBD1 (5 bases). V lost 2 bases, J lost 0 bases, and 15 bases lay in between. Per germline, CDR1 SGHRS and CDR2 YFSETQ. This CDR3 is built from 17 residues. The CDR3 region has the DNA TGCGCCAGCAGCTTTTTTTCCCCAACAGGCTCTGGAAACACCATATATTTT. Translation gives CASSFFSPTGSGNTIYF.

The V and J genes are TRBV20-1 and TRBJ2-5, with 7 bases matching TRBD1. This CDR3 has 13 amino acids. Germline trimming cut 4 bases from V and 5 bases from J; bases unmatched to any gene: 7. CDR1 DFQATT and CDR2 SNEGSKA come from the germline V gene (reference sequence). CDR3 coding DNA: TGCAGTGCTAACAGGGGAAGTAGGGAGACCCAGTACTTC. Its translation: CSANRGSRETQYF.

This clonotype has more than one count but fewer than ten. V usage is TRBV5-1 and J usage is TRBJ1-4, with 8 bases fitting TRBD1. The ends lost 0 bases at V and 11 bases at J; junction bases unmatched: 0. This CDR3 region has 12 residues. CDR1 SGHRS and CDR2 YFSETQ come from the germline V gene. The DNA for the CDR3 is TGCGCCAGCAGCTTGGACAGGGGGAAACTGTTTTTT. Residues: CASSLDRGKLFF.